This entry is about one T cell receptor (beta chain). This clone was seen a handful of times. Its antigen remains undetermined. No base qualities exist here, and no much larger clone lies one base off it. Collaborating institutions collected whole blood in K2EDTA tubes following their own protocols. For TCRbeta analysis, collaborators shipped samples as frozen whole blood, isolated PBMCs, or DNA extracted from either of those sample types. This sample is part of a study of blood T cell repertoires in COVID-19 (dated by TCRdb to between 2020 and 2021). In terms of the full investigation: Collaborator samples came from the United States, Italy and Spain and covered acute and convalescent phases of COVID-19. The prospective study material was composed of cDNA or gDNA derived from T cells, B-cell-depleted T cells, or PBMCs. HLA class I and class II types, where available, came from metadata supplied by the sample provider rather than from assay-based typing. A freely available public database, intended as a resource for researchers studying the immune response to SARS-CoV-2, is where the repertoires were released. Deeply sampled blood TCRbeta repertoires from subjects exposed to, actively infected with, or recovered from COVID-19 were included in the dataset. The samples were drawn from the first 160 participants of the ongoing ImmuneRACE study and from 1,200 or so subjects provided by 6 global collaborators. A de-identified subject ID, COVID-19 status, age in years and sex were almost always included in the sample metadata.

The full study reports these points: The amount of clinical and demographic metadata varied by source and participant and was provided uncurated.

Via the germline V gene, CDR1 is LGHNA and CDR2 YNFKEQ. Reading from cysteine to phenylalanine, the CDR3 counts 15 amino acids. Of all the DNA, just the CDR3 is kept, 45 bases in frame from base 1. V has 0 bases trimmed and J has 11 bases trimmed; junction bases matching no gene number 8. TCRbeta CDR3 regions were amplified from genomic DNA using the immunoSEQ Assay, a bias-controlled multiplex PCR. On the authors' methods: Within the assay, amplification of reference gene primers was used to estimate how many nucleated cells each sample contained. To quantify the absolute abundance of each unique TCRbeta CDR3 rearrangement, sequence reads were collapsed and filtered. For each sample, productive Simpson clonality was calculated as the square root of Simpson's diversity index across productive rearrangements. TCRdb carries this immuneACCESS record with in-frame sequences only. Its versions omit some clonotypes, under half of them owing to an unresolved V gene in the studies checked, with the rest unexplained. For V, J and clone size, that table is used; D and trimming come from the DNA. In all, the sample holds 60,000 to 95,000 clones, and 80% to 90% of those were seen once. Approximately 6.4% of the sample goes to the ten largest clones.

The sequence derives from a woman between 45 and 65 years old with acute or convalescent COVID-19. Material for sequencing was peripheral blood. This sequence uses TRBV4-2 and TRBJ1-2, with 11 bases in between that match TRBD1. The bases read TGTGCCAGCAGCCAAGATCTTAGGGACAGGGGGGCTTACACCTTC. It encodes CASSQDLRDRGAYTF.